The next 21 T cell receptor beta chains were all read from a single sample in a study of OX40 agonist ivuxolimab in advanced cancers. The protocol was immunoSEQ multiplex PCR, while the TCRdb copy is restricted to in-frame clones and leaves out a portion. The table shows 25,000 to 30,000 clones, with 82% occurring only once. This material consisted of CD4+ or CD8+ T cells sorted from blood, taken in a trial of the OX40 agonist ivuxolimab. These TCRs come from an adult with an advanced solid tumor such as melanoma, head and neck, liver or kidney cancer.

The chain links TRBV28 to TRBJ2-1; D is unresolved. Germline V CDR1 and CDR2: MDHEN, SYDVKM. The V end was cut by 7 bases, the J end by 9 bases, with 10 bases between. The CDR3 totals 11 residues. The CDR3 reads CASTLSAEQFF. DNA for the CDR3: TGTGCCAGCACTCTTAGTGCTGAGCAGTTCTTC.

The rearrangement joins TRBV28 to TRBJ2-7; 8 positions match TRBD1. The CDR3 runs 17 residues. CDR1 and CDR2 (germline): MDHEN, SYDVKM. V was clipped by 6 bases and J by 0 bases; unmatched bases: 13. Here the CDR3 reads CASSLQGEEPHSYEQYF. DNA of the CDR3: TGTGCCAGCAGCTTACAGGGGGAAGAACCCCACTCCTACGAGCAGTACTTC.

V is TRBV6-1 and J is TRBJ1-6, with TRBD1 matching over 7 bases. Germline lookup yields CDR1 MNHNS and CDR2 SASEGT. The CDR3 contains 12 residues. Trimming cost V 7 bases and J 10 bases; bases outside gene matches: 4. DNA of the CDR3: TGTGCCAGCAAAGGACAGGACTCACCCCTCCACTTT. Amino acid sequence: CASKGQDSPLHF.

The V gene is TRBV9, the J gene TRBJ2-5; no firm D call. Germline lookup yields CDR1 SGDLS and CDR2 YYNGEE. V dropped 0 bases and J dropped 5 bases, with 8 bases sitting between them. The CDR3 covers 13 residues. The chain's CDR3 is CASSVDIRETQYF. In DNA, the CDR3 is TGTGCCAGCAGCGTAGACATCCGGGAGACCCAGTACTTC.

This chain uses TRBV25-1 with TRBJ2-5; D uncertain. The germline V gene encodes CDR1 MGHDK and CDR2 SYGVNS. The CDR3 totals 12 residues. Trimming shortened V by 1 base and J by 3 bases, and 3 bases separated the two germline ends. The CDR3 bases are TGTGCCAGCAGTGAATTTGAAGAGACCCAGTACTTC. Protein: CASSEFEETQYF.

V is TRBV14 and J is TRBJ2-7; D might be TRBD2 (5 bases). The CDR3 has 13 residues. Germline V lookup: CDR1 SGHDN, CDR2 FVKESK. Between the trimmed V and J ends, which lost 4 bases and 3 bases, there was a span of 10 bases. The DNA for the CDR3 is TGTGCCAGCAGCCTCGGACGGGACTACGAGCAGTACTTC. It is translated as CASSLGRDYEQYF.

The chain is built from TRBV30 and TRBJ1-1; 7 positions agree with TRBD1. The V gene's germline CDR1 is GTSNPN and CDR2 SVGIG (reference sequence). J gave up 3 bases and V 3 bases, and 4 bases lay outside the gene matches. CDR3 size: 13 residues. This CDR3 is CAWSPQGYTEAFF. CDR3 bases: TGTGCCTGGAGCCCACAGGGGTACACTGAAGCTTTCTTT.

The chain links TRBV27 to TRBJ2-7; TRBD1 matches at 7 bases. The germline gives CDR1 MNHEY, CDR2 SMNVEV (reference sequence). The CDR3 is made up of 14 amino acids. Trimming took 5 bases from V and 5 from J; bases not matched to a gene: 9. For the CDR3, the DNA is TGTGCCAGCAGTGCTACAGGGGTCAACAACGAGCAGTACTTC. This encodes CASSATGVNNEQYF.

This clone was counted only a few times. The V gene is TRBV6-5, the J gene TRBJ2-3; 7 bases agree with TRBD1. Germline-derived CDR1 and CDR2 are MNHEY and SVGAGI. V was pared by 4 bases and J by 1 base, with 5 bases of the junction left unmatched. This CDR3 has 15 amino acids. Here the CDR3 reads CASSSLGGGTDTQYF. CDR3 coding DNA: TGTGCCAGCAGTTCCTTAGGGGGCGGCACAGATACGCAGTATTTT.

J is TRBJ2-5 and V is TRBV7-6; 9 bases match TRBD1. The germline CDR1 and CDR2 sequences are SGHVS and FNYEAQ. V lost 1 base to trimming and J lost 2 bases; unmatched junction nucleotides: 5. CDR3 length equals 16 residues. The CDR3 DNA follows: TGTGCCAGCAGCTTAGGCGGGACAGGGCTACAAGAGACCCAGTACTTC. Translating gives CASSLGGTGLQETQYF.

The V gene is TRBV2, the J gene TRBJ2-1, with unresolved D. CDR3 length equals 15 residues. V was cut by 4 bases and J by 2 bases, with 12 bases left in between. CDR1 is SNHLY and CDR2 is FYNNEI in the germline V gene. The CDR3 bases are TGTGCCAGCAGTGGGGCGGCTCTTACCTACAATGAGCAGTTCTTC. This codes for CASSGAALTYNEQFF.

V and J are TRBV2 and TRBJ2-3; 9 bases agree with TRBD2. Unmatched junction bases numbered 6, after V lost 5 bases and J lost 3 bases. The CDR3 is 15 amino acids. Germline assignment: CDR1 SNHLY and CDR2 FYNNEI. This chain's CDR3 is CASSLSGSGTDTQYF. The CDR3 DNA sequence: TGTGCCAGCAGTCTTAGCGGGAGTGGGACAGATACGCAGTATTTT.

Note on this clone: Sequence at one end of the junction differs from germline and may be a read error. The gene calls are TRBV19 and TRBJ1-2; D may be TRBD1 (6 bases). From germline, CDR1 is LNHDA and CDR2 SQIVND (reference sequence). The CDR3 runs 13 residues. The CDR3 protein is CASSATGSHGHTF. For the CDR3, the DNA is TGTGCCAGTAGTGCCACAGGGTCGCATGGCCACACCTTC. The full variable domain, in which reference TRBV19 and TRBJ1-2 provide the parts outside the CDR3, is DGGITQSPKYLFRKEGQNVTLSCEQNLNHDAMYWYRQDPGQGLRLIYYSQIVNDFQKGDIAEGYSVSREKKESFPLTVTSAQKNPTAFYLCASSATGSHGHTFGSGTRLTVV.

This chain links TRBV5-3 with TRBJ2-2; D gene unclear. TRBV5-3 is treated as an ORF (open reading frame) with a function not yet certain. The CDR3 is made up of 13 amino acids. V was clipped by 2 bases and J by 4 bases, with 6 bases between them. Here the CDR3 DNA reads TGTGCCAGAAGCTTTGCTAGCACCGGGGAGCTGTTTTTT. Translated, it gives CARSFASTGELFF.

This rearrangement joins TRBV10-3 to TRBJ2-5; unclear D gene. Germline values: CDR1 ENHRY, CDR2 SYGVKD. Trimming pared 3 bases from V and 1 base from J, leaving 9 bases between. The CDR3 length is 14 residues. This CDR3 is CAISERLSQETQYF. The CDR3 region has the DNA TGTGCCATCAGTGAAAGACTGAGCCAAGAGACCCAGTACTTC.

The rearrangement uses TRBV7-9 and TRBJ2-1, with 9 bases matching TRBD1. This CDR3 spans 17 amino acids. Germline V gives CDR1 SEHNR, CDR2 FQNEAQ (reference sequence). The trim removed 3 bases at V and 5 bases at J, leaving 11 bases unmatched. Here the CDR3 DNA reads TGTGCCAGCAGCTTGGCGAGATTCCGGGACAGGGACAATGAGCAGTTCTTC. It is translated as CASSLARFRDRDNEQFF.

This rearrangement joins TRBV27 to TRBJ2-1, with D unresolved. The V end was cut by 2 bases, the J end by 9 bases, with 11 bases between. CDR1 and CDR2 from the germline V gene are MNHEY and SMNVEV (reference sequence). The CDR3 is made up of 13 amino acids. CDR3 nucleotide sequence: TGTGCCAGCAGTTTAGGCGTCTGGGGTGAGCAGTTCTTC. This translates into CASSLGVWGEQFF.

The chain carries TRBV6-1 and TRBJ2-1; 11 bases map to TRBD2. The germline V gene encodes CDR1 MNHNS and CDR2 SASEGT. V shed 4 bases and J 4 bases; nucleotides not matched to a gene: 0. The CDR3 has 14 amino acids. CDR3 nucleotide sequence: TGTGCCAGCAGTGTAGCGGGGGGGTACAATGAGCAGTTCTTC. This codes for CASSVAGGYNEQFF.

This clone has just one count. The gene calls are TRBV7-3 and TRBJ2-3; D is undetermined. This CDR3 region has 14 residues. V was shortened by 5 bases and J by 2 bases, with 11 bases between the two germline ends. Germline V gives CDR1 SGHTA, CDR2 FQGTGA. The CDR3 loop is CASSNGPYTDTQYF. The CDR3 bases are TGTGCCAGCAGCAATGGACCATACACAGATACGCAGTATTTT.

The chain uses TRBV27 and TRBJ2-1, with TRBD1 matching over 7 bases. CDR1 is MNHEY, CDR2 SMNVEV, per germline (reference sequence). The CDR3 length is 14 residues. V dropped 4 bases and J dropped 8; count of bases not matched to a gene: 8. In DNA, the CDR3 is TGTGCCAGCAGTTCCCGGGGCACAGGGGATGAGCAGTTCTTC. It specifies CASSSRGTGDEQFF.

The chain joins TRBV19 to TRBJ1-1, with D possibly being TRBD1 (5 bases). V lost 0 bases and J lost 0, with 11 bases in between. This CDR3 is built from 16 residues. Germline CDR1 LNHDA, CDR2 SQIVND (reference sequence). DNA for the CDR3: TGTGCCAGTAGTATAGATCTTTGGGGGATGAACACTGAAGCTTTCTTT. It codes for CASSIDLWGMNTEAFF.